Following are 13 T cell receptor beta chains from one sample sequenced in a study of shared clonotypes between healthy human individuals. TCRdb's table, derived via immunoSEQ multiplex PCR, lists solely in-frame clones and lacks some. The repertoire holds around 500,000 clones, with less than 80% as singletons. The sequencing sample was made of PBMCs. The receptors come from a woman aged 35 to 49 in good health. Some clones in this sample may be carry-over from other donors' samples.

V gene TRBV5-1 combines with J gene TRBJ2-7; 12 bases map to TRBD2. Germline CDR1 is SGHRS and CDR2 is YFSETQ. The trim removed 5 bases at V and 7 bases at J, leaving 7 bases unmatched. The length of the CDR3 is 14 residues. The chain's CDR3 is CASRRTSGVEEQYF. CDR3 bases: TGCGCCAGCAGAAGGACTAGCGGGGTCGAGGAGCAGTACTTC.

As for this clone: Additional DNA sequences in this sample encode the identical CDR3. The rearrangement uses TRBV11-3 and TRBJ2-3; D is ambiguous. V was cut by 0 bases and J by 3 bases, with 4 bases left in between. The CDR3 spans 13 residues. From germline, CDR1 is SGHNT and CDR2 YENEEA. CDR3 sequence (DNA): TGTGCCAGCAGCTTAGAAGGGACAGATACGCAGTATTTT. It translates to CASSLEGTDTQYF.

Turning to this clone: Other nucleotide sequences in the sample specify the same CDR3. CDR3 nucleotide sequence: TGTGCCAGCAGCTTAGTAGTTGGCACAGATACGCAGTATTTT. Translated: CASSLVVGTDTQYF. The chain links TRBV7-9 to TRBJ2-3; D is undetermined. V shed 1 base and J shed 1 base, with 6 bases lying between them. The germline V gene encodes CDR1 SEHNR and CDR2 FQNEAQ (reference sequence). The CDR3 has 14 residues.

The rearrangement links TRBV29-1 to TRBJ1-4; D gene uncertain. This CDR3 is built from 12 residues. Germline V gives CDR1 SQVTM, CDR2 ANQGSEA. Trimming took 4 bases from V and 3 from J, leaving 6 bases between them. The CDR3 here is CSVAESNEKLFF. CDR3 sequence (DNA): TGCAGCGTTGCAGAATCTAATGAAAAACTGTTTTTT.

The DNA of the CDR3 is TGTGCCAGCAAATCCGGGACCCTATCTTTTGAAGCTTTCTTT. Translation: CASKSGTLSFEAFF. The chain employs TRBV6-1 and TRBJ1-1; TRBD1 might be the D (5 bases). The CDR3 contains 14 residues. Per germline, CDR1 MNHNS and CDR2 SASEGT. V lost 7 bases, J lost 7 bases, and 19 bases lay in between.

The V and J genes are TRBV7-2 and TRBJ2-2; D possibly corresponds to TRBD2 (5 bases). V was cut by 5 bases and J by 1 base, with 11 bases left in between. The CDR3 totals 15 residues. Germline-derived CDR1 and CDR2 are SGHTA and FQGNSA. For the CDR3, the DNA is TGTGCCAGCAGCCCGACTAAGGGGAACACCGGGGAGCTGTTTTTT. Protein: CASSPTKGNTGELFF.

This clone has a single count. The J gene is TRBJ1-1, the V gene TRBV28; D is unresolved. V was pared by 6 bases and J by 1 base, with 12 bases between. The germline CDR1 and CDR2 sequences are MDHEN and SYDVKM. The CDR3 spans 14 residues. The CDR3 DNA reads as TGTGCCAGCAGATTAACCAGGCCGAACACTGAAGCTTTCTTT. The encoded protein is CASRLTRPNTEAFF. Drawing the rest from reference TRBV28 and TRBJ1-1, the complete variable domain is DVKVTQSSRYLVKRTGEKVFLECVQDMDHENMFWYRQDPGLGLRLIYFSYDVKMKEKGDIPEGYSVSREKKERFSLILESASTNQTSMYLCASRLTRPNTEAFFGQGTRLTVV.

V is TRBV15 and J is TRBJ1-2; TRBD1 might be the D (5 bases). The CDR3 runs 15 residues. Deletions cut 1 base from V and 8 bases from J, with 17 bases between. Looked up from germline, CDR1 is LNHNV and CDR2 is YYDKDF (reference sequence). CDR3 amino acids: CATSRGPDSLYGYTF. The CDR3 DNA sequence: TGTGCCACCAGCAGAGGCCCCGACAGTTTATACGGCTACACCTTC.

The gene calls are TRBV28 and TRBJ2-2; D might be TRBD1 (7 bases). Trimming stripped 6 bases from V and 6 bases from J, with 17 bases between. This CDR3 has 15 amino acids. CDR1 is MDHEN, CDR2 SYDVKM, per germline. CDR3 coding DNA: TGTGCCAGCAGACGCGGGACAGTGAAGTCCGGGGAGCTGTTTTTT. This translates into CASRRGTVKSGELFF.

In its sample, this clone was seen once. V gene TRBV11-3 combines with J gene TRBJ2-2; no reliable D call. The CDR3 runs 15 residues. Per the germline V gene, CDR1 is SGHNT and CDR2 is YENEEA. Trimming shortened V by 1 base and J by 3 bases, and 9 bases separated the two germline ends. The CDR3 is CASSLGQVDTGELFF. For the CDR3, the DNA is TGTGCCAGCAGCTTAGGTCAGGTGGACACCGGGGAGCTGTTTTTT.

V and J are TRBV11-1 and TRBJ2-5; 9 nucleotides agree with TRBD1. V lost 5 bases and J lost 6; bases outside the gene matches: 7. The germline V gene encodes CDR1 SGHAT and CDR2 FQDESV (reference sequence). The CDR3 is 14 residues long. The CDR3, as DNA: TGTGCCAGCAGCCCGACACAGGGGGCGAAGACCCAGTACTTC. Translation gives CASSPTQGAKTQYF.

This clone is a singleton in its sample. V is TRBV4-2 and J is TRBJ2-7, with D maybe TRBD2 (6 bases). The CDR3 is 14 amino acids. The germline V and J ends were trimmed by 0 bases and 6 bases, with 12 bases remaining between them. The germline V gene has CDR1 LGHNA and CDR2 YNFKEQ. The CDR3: CASSQESQGGEQYF. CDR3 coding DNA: TGTGCCAGCAGCCAAGAGTCCCAGGGAGGCGAGCAGTACTTC.

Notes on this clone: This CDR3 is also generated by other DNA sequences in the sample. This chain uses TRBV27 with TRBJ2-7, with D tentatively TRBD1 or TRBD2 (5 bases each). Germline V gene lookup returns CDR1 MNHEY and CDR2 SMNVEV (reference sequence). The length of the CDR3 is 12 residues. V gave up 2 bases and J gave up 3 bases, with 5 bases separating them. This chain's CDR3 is CASSLGGYEQYF. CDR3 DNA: TGTGCCAGCAGTTTAGGGGGCTACGAGCAGTACTTC.